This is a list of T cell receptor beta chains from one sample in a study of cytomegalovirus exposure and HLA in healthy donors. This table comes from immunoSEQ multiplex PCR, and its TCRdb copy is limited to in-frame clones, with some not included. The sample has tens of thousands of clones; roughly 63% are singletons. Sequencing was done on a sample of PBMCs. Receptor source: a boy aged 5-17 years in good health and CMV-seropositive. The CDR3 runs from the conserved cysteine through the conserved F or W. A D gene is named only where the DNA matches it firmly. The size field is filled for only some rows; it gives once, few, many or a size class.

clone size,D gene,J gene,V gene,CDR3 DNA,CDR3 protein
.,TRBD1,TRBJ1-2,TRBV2,TGTGCCACCCGGGGACAGACTAACTATGGCTACACCTTC,CATRGQTNYGYTF
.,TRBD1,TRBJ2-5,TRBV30,TGTGCCTGCCAGAGGACAGGGGTAGAGACCCAGTACTTC,CACQRTGVETQYF
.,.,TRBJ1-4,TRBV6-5,TGTGCCAGCAGTTACTCGAGGTTCTCTAATGAAAAACTGTTTTTT,CASSYSRFSNEKLFF
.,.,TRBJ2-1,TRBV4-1,TGCGCCAGCAGCCAACTGTCAGGCAGGGGGGTAATCAATGAGCAGTTCTTC,CASSQLSGRGVINEQFF
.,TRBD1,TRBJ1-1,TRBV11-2,TGTGCCAGCAGCTCAACCGGGACAGGGGGCATCAGGGTGAACACTGAAGCTTTCTTT,CASSSTGTGGIRVNTEAFF
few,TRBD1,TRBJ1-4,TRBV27,TGTGCCAGCAGTTCCCGACAGGGGGCGTTTGAAAAACTGTTTTTT,CASSSRQGAFEKLFF
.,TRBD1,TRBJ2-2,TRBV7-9,TGTGCCAGCAGCTCGCGGACAGGGGGAACCGGGGAGCTGTTTTTT,CASSSRTGGTGELFF
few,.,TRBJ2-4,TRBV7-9,TGTGCCAGCAGCTTAGGTGGCATACAAAACATTCAGTACTTC,CASSLGGIQNIQYF
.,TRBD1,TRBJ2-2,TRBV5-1,TGCGCCAGCAGCTGGACAGGGTTCGGCACCGGGGAGCTGTTTTTT,CASSWTGFGTGELFF
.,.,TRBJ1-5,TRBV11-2,TGTGCCAGCAGCTTATCGGGACAAAATCAGCCCCAGCATTTT,CASSLSGQNQPQHF
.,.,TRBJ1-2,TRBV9,TGTGCCAGCAGCGAGTATCCTGGCCAAATCGGCTACACCTTC,CASSEYPGQIGYTF
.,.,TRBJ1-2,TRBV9,TGTGCCAGCAGTTGGGACAATACATCAGGGTATAGTTATGGCTACACCTTC,CASSWDNTSGYSYGYTF
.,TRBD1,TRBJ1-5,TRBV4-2,TGTGCCAGCAGCCACAGACAGGGGGCCGACAATCAGCCCCAGCATTTT,CASSHRQGADNQPQHF
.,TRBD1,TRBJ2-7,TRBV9,TGTGCCAGCAGCCCCGGGACAGACCTCTACGAGCAGTACTTC,CASSPGTDLYEQYF
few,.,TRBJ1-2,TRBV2,TGTGCCATTCTACTGGACAGAACCAACTATGGCTACACCTTC,CAILLDRTNYGYTF
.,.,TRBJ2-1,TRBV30,TGTGCCTGGACACCCCCCCTAGGCGTATTAATAAATGAGCAGTTCTTC,CAWTPPLGVLINEQFF
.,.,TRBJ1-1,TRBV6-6,TGTGCCAGCAGTTACTCACGGGGGGCGTCGGCTGAAGCTTTCTTT,CASSYSRGASAEAFF
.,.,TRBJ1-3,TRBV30,TGTGCCTGGAGCCACGGGGACTCTGGAAACACCATATATTTT,CAWSHGDSGNTIYF
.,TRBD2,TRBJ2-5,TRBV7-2,TGTGCCAGCAGCTCTCAGGGGACTAGCGGGAGGACAGAGACCCAGTACTTC,CASSSQGTSGRTETQYF
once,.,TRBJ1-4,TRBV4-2,TGTGCCAGCAGCCATGAAAGGGGGGGAGCTAATGAAAAACTGTTTTTT,CASSHERGGANEKLFF
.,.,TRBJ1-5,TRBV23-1,TGCGCCAGCACCGACAGTCATCAGCCCCAGCATTTT,CASTDSHQPQHF
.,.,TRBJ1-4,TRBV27,TGTGCCAGCAGTCCACTATTCCCGACAGATGGACGGCTGATTTGGACTAATGAAAAACTGTTTTTT,CASSPLFPTDGRLIWTNEKLFF
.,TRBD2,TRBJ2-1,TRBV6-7,TGTGCCAGCAGCTTCCATACTAGCGCGAGCTCCTACAATGAGCAGTTCTTC,CASSFHTSASSYNEQFF
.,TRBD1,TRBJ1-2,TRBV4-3,TGCGCCAGCAGCGGGGTTAAAAAGGGACAGCTACTCCGAAGCAGTAACTATGGCTACACCTTC,CASSGVKKGQLLRSSNYGYTF
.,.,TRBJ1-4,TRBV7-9,TGTGCCAGCAGCTTACTGACAGGCCTTAATGAAAAACTGTTTTTT,CASSLLTGLNEKLFF
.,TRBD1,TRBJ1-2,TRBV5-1,TGCGCCAGCAGCTTGGGAGGGGGCGACTATGGCTACACCTTC,CASSLGGGDYGYTF
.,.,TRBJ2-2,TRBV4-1,TGCGCCAGCAGCCAAGAGGGAGGAACCGGGGAGCTGTTTTTT,CASSQEGGTGELFF
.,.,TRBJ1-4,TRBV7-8,TGTGCCAGCAGCTTAGCGCGGTGGGGGCTTACCCCCCTGGCTAATGAAAAACTGTTTTTT,CASSLARWGLTPLANEKLFF
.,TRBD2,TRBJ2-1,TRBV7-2,TGTGCCAGCAGCTTAGTAGGGACTAGCGGTGACAATGAGCAGTTCTTC,CASSLVGTSGDNEQFF
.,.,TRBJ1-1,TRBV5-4,TGTGCCAGCAGCTTAAGTGGCGGGGGCCGGGAAGCTTTCTTT,CASSLSGGGREAFF
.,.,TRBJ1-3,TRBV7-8,TGTGCCAGCAATTTCGAAGGACTATCTGGAAACACCATATATTTT,CASNFEGLSGNTIYF
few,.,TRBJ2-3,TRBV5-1,TGCGCCAGCAGCTTACAACAGGATTCCACAGATACGCAGTATTTT,CASSLQQDSTDTQYF
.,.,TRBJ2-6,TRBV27,TGTGCCAGCAGTTTCCAGGGGCCTGGGGCCAACGTCCTGACTTTC,CASSFQGPGANVLTF
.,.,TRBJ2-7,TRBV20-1,TGCAGTGCTACCTTCGACGAGCAGTACTTC,CSATFDEQYF
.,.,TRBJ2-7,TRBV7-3,TGTGCCAGCAGCCCTAGTTTCCGGGTTTCCTCTTACGAGCAGTACTTC,CASSPSFRVSSYEQYF
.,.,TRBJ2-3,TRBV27,TGTGCCAGCAGTCAACTCACAGATACGCAGTATTTT,CASSQLTDTQYF
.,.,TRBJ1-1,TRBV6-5,TGTGCCAGCAGATTAACAGGGATGAACACTGAAGCTTTCTTT,CASRLTGMNTEAFF
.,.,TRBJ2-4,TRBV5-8,TGTGCCAGCAGCTGGAGGGACTTATTAGCCAAAAACATTCAGTACTTC,CASSWRDLLAKNIQYF
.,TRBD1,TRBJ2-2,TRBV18,TGTGCCAGCTCACCACTCGTTCAGGGGGCAACCGGGGAGCTGTTTTTT,CASSPLVQGATGELFF
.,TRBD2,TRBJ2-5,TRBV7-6,TGTGCCAGCAGCATGACTAGCGGGGGTCAAGAGACCCAGTACTTC,CASSMTSGGQETQYF
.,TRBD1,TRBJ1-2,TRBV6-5,TGTGCCAGCAGTTACACAGGGGCGCCGTTCTCCTATGGCTACACCTTC,CASSYTGAPFSYGYTF
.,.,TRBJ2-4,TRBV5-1,TGCGCCAGCAGCTTGGCGGGTACCCAGAACATTCAGTACTTC,CASSLAGTQNIQYF
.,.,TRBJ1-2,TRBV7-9,TGTGCCAGCAGTCGACCGGGCTATGGCTACACCTTC,CASSRPGYGYTF
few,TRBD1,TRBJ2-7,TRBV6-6,TGTGCCAGCAGTTACGACAGGGCCGGAGAGCAGTACTTC,CASSYDRAGEQYF
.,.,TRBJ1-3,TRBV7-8,TGTGCCAGCAGCTTAGCGCGGGGAAGTGGAAACACCATATATTTT,CASSLARGSGNTIYF
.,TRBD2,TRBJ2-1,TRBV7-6,TGTGCCAGCAGCCTCGGGACTAGCGGGGGGGCGGCCTCTTTAAGCTCCTACAATGAGCAGTTCTTC,CASSLGTSGGAASLSSYNEQFF
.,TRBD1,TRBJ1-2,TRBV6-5,TGTGCCAGCACCGGACAGGGTGTTCGTAGTGGCTACACCTTC,CASTGQGVRSGYTF
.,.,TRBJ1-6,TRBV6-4,TGTGCCAGCAGTGTGTCGGCGGGAAATTCACCCCTCCACTTT,CASSVSAGNSPLHF
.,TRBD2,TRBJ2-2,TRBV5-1,TGCGCCAGCAGCTTGGAGGGACTAGGATACACCGGGGAGCTGTTTTTT,CASSLEGLGYTGELFF
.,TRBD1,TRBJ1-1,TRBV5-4,TGTGCCAGCAGCTTGAACAGGGGAACTGAAGCTTTCTTT,CASSLNRGTEAFF
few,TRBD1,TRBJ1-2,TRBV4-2,TGTGCCAGCAGCCACAACGACAGGGGCGGAAACTATGGCTACACCTTC,CASSHNDRGGNYGYTF
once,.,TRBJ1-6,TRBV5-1,TGCGCCAGCAGCTTGGGGGAGGCATGGAGTTCACCCCTCCACTTT,CASSLGEAWSSPLHF
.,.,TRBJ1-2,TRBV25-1,TGTGCCAGCAGTGGGACAGCTAACTATGGCTACCCCTTC,CASSGTANYGYPF